This entry lists 4 T cell receptor beta chains sequenced from one sample in a study of tumor-infiltrating lymphocytes in primary liver carcinoma. TCR beta cDNA was reverse-transcribed from 400 to 500 ng of total RNA. The reaction used a constant-region primer and ProtoScript II reverse transcriptase. Three nested multiplex PCR rounds, a slightly modified ARM-PCR, produced the libraries for TCR beta. The first two PCR rounds used TRBV1-TRBV30 forward primers with a C-beta reverse primer, around 10 cycles each. TCRdb passed the multiplex PCR reads through MiXCR, listing each CDR3 protein once. Of some 320,000 distinct CDR3 sequences in the sample, less than 75% are singletons; the top ten hold roughly 9%. Germline DNA was extracted too, while blood RNA derived from unsorted whole blood. Sequenced: peripheral blood. Every receptor here comes from a man aged 35-49 years with primary liver carcinoma and hepatitis B virus infection.

This clonotype was seen more than once but under ten times. The V and J genes are TRBV5-1 and TRBJ1-6, with unresolved D. Germline V lookup: CDR1 SGHRS, CDR2 YFSETQ. Trimming took 4 bases from V and 7 from J, leaving 15 bases between them. This CDR3 comprises 15 residues. The chain's CDR3 is CASSRAGPGNSPLHF. The CDR3 nucleotides read TGCGCCAGCAGCCGGGCTGGCCCTGGAAATTCACCCCTCCACTTT. Looking up the rest from reference TRBV5-1 and TRBJ1-6 gives the full variable domain: KAGVTQTPRYLIKTRGQQVTLSCSPISGHRSVSWYQQTPGQGLQFLFEYFSETQRNKGNFPGRFSGRQFSNSRSEMNVSTLELGDSALYLCASSRAGPGNSPLHFGNGTRLTVT.

The chain has TRBV28 and TRBJ2-2; 7 nucleotides match TRBD2. The germline gives CDR1 MDHEN, CDR2 SYDVKM. The CDR3 runs 16 residues. Trimming cost V 8 bases and J 4 bases; bases outside gene matches: 13. CDR3 sequence (DNA): TGTGCCAGCTTCTCGGTGAGCGGGACGATCACCGGGGAGCTGTTTTTT. Its translation: CASFSVSGTITGELFF.

In this sample, this clonotype turned up once. This sequence may be a read error, since a much larger clone differs from it by one base. The chain recombines TRBV29-1 with TRBJ1-4, with D maybe TRBD1 (5 bases). This CDR3 region has 14 residues. Trimming took 2 bases from V and 7 from J, leaving 14 bases between them. Germline CDR1 is SQVTM and CDR2 is ANQGSEA. The CDR3 DNA sequence: TGCAGCGTTGAATATCGGGGGACGGGTGAAAAACTGTTTTTT. Amino acids: CSVEYRGTGEKLFF.

The genes are TRBV5-5 and TRBJ2-7; D not resolved. This CDR3 has 13 residues. The germline CDR1 and CDR2 sequences are SGHKS and YYEKEE (reference sequence). Trimming left V 2 bases short and J 2 bases short, with 8 bases between. The DNA of the CDR3 is TGTGCCAGCAGCTTTGACATCACCTACGAGCAGTACTTC. This sequence encodes CASSFDITYEQYF.